A single sample is the source of the 13 T cell receptor beta chains below, sequenced in a study of PD-1 blockade in mismatch repair-deficient tumors (dated by TCRdb to between 2016 and 2019). The library was obtained by the immunoSEQ multiplex PCR assay. The clones in this table, taken by TCRdb from immuneACCESS, are in-frame only. Not every clone is retained; where verified, under half of the shortfall comes from an unresolved V gene, and the cause of the rest is unknown. Here the sample has some 100,000 clones; 82% occur a single time. 6.3% of the sample belongs to the ten largest clones. This specimen consisted of peripheral blood, obtained 36 weeks after starting pembrolizumab. The origin of the receptors is an adult with mismatch repair-deficient cancer.

V usage is TRBV5-4 and J usage is TRBJ2-5; 9 nucleotides match TRBD1. The V and J ends lost 3 bases and 5 bases, in that order; junction bases with no gene match: 8. CDR1 is SGHNT and CDR2 is YYREEE in the germline V gene (reference sequence). The CDR3 has 15 residues. CDR3 in amino acids: CASSSGTGLFETQYF. The CDR3 coding sequence is TGTGCCAGCAGCTCAGGGACAGGGCTTTTCGAGACCCAGTACTTC.

This clone came up a few times. This sequence joins TRBV2 and TRBJ2-1, with 7 bases lining up with TRBD2. The V gene's germline CDR1 is SNHLY and CDR2 FYNNEI. V was clipped by 6 bases and J by 2 bases; unmatched bases: 4. This CDR3 has 14 residues. The CDR3 nucleotides are TGTGCCAGCAGATCAGCGGGGACCTACAATGAGCAGTTCTTC. This sequence encodes CASRSAGTYNEQFF.

This clone came up a few times. The J gene is TRBJ1-4, the V gene TRBV9; TRBD1 agrees at 7 bases. V shed 2 bases and J 8 bases; nucleotides not matched to a gene: 12. Germline V gene sequence: CDR1 SGDLS, CDR2 YYNGEE. The CDR3 covers 16 residues. CDR3 in DNA: TGTGCCAGCAGCGTTGGGGGGGACCCCAGGGGGGAAAAACTGTTTTTT. This translates into CASSVGGDPRGEKLFF.

The CDR3 DNA sequence: TGTGCCAGCAGTACTAGCGGGAGATCCTACAATGAGCAGTTCTTC. Translated, it gives CASSTSGRSYNEQFF. The chain couples TRBV6-5 to TRBJ2-1; 11 bases fit TRBD2. The germline gives CDR1 MNHEY, CDR2 SVGAGI. CDR3 length: 15 residues. The ends lost 5 bases at V and 1 base at J; junction bases unmatched: 1.

This chain uses TRBV6-6 with TRBJ1-1; D perhaps matches TRBD1 (5 bases). V was trimmed by 7 bases and J by 3 bases, leaving 15 bases between them. This CDR3 is 14 amino acids long. Germline assignment: CDR1 MNHNY and CDR2 SVGAGI (reference sequence). The CDR3 here is CASTGGGGDTEAFF. In nucleotides, the CDR3 is TGTGCCAGCACCGGAGGCGGGGGGGACACTGAAGCTTTCTTT.

The J gene is TRBJ1-2, the V gene TRBV7-9; D remains ambiguous. Germline V CDR1 and CDR2: SEHNR, FQNEAQ (reference sequence). This CDR3 spans 15 amino acids. Trimming shortened V by 1 base and J by 8 bases, and 17 bases separated the two germline ends. CDR3 nucleotides: TGTGCCAGCAGCTTAGGAACCGGGCCAAAGGCGGGCTACACCTTC. This encodes CASSLGTGPKAGYTF.

The genes are TRBV19 and TRBJ2-2; D is undetermined. The germline V gene has CDR1 LNHDA and CDR2 SQIVND (reference sequence). CDR3 length: 12 amino acids. Trimming took off 2 bases at V and 7 bases at J, with 5 bases between the two ends. Here the CDR3 reads CASSILNGELFF. CDR3 bases: TGTGCCAGTAGTATATTAAACGGGGAGCTGTTTTTT.

CDR3 bases: TGTGCCAGCTCTCTCGGGCGAGAGAATGAAAAACTGTTTTTT. It specifies CASSLGRENEKLFF. The chain links TRBV18 to TRBJ1-4; no definite D call. The CDR3 is 14 residues long. Germline loops: CDR1 KGHSH, CDR2 LQKENI. V was pared by 6 bases and J by 5 bases, with 13 bases between.

The genes are TRBV19 and TRBJ2-1; 8 bases align to TRBD2. V lost 3 bases to trimming and J lost 3 bases; unmatched junction nucleotides: 4. This CDR3 comprises 15 residues. Germline CDR1 reads LNHDA; CDR2 reads SQIVND (reference sequence). Written as DNA, the CDR3 is TGTGCCAGTAGTATGGGAGCGGGGGTCTACAATGAGCAGTTCTTC. Translating it yields CASSMGAGVYNEQFF.

This clone has ten or more counts. The V call is TRBV6-1, the J call TRBJ1-5; 7 bases map to TRBD1. This CDR3 is 15 amino acids long. The germline V gene has CDR1 MNHNS and CDR2 SASEGT. The J segment lost 3 bases and the V segment lost 5 bases, leaving 7 bases of the junction unmatched. CDR3 in amino acids: CASSSGTAANQPQHF. The CDR3 nucleotides read TGTGCCAGCAGTTCTGGGACAGCGGCCAATCAGCCCCAGCATTTT.

The chain is built from TRBV9 and TRBJ2-1; TRBD2 matches at 14 bases. Germline-derived CDR1 and CDR2 are SGDLS and YYNGEE. The CDR3 runs 17 residues. V was clipped by 4 bases and J by 10 bases; unmatched bases: 13. The CDR3 here is CASSKRRGLAGDWEQFF. The CDR3 DNA reads as TGTGCCAGCAGCAAACGACGGGGACTAGCGGGAGACTGGGAGCAGTTCTTC. Complete variable domain (other parts from reference TRBV9 and TRBJ2-1): DSGVTQTPKHLITATGQRVTLRCSPRSGDLSVYWYQQSLDQGLQFLIQYYNGEERAKGNILERFSAQQFPDLHSELNLSSLELGDSALYFCASSKRRGLAGDWEQFFGPGTRLTVL.

CDR3 DNA: TGTGCCAGCAGCCCTTTGTCTAGCGGGAGGAAGATGGAGCTGTTTTTT. It translates to CASSPLSSGRKMELFF. V and J are TRBV14 and TRBJ2-2, with 11 nucleotides matching TRBD2. CDR1 SGHDN and CDR2 FVKESK come from the germline V gene. The CDR3 length is 16 residues. The V and J ends lost 4 bases and 10 bases, in that order; junction bases with no gene match: 11. The full variable domain, in which reference TRBV14 and TRBJ2-2 provide the parts outside the CDR3, is EAGVTQFPSHSVIEKGQTVTLRCDPISGHDNLYWYRRVMGKEIKFLLHFVKESKQDESGMPNNRFLAERTGGTYSTLKVQPAELEDSGVYFCASSPLSSGRKMELFFGEGSRLTVL.

The rearrangement joins TRBV18 to TRBJ1-1, with D perhaps TRBD1 (5 bases). CDR1 is KGHSH, CDR2 LQKENI, per germline. Trimming removed 6 bases from V and 1 base from J, with 18 bases in between. This CDR3 is 16 amino acids long. CDR3 amino acids: CASSIEAGWENTEAFF. The CDR3 DNA follows: TGTGCCAGCTCGATCGAGGCAGGGTGGGAGAACACTGAAGCTTTCTTT. Using reference TRBV18 and TRBJ1-1 for the parts outside the CDR3, the full variable domain is NAGVMQNPRHLVRRRGQEARLRCSPMKGHSHVYWYRQLPEEGLKFMVYLQKENIIDESGMPKERFSAEFPKEGPSILRIQQVVRGDSAAYFCASSIEAGWENTEAFFGQGTRLTVV.